Following are 30 T cell receptor beta chains from one sample sequenced in a study of T cells in narcolepsy. The method was immunoSEQ multiplex PCR; TCRdb's version includes in-frame clones alone and lacks a portion of them. The sample records around 26,000 clones, about 83% being singletons. Sequenced material: CD45RA- memory CD4+ T cells from PBMCs. Source of these receptors: a human donor with narcolepsy.

The chain employs TRBV5-1 and TRBJ2-7, with a possible D match to TRBD2 (6 bases). The V end was cut by 3 bases, the J end by 4 bases, with 17 bases between. There are 15 residues in the CDR3. The V gene's germline CDR1 is SGHRS and CDR2 YFSETQ. The CDR3 bases are TGCGCCAGCAGCTACACGGGAGAAGTTGCGTACGAGCAGTACTTC. It specifies CASSYTGEVAYEQYF.

This clone was recorded only once. This chain uses TRBV14 with TRBJ2-7; D is undetermined. The V and J ends lost 4 bases and 10 bases respectively, with 23 bases between them. Germline V CDR1 and CDR2: SGHDN, FVKESK. The CDR3 totals 15 residues. The CDR3 DNA reads TGTGCCAGCAGCCCACAGCTACCAGTAATGGTCCATCAGTACTTC. Translating it yields CASSPQLPVMVHQYF.

The table lists this clone with a count of one. The chain couples TRBV6-1 to TRBJ2-3, with no clear D. V lost 1 base and J 3 bases, leaving 8 bases between the germline ends. CDR1 is MNHNS, CDR2 SASEGT, per germline. This CDR3 is built from 14 residues. This CDR3 reads CASSEGSQTDTQYF. The CDR3 DNA sequence: TGTGCCAGCAGTGAAGGAAGCCAGACAGATACGCAGTATTTT.

This clone was seen once. This rearrangement joins TRBV5-1 to TRBJ1-5, with 7 nucleotides matching TRBD1. The CDR3 covers 14 residues. Germline V gene sequence: CDR1 SGHRS, CDR2 YFSETQ. V lost 0 bases to trimming and J lost 7 bases; unmatched junction nucleotides: 4. The chain's CDR3 is CASSLEQGGQPQHF. In DNA form, the CDR3 reads TGCGCCAGCAGCTTGGAGCAGGGGGGGCAGCCCCAGCATTTT. The full variable domain, in which reference TRBV5-1 and TRBJ1-5 provide the parts outside the CDR3, is KAGVTQTPRYLIKTRGQQVTLSCSPISGHRSVSWYQQTPGQGLQFLFEYFSETQRNKGNFPGRFSGRQFSNSRSEMNVSTLELGDSALYLCASSLEQGGQPQHFGDGTRLSIL.

V is TRBV7-9 and J is TRBJ1-2; no firm D call. Germline V gives CDR1 SEHNR, CDR2 FQNEAQ (reference sequence). This CDR3 has 12 amino acids. V gave up 7 bases and J gave up 5 bases, with 11 bases separating them. The CDR3 loop reads CASILNIYGYTF. The CDR3 bases are TGTGCCAGCATCCTAAATATATATGGCTACACCTTC. The variable domain in full, with the rest retrieved from reference TRBV7-9 and TRBJ1-2, is DTGVSQNPRHKITKRGQNVTFRCDPISEHNRLYWYRQTLGQGPEFLTYFQNEAQLEKSRLLSDRFSAERPKGSFSTLEIQRTEQGDSAMYLCASILNIYGYTFGSGTRLTVV.

This clone occurred a few times. The chain joins TRBV6-1 to TRBJ2-7; D ambiguous. Germline values: CDR1 MNHNS, CDR2 SASEGT. Trimming took off 8 bases at V and 5 bases at J, with 10 bases between the two ends. The CDR3 spans 11 residues. CDR3 sequence (DNA): TGTGCCAGCCGCATTAACCACGAGCAGTACTTC. Encoded protein: CASRINHEQYF.

The rearrangement links TRBV19 to TRBJ2-1; TRBD2 matches 12 bases. The CDR3 contains 13 residues. Trimming took 10 bases from V and 9 from J; bases not matched to a gene: 7. Germline CDR1 and CDR2: LNHDA and SQIVND (reference sequence). CDR3 sequence (DNA): TGTGCCACTATGACTAGCGGGAGCGGTGAGCAGTTCTTC. Translation: CATMTSGSGEQFF.

V is TRBV11-1 and J is TRBJ1-5; perhaps TRBD1 as D (5 bases). Germline assignment: CDR1 SGHAT and CDR2 FQDESV (reference sequence). The CDR3 length is 14 residues. V lost 0 bases and J lost 6, with 9 bases in between. The CDR3 DNA reads as TGTGCCAGCAGCTTAGCCGGGGGAAGTCAGCCCCAGCATTTT. Its translation: CASSLAGGSQPQHF. Based on the CDR3 plus reference TRBV11-1 and TRBJ1-5, the full variable domain is EAEVAQSPRYKITEKSQAVAFWCDPISGHATLYWYRQILGQGPELLVQFQDESVVDDSQLPKDRFSAERLKGVDSTLKIQPAELGDSAMYLCASSLAGGSQPQHFGDGTRLSIL.

The genes are TRBV20-1 and TRBJ2-3; no reliable D call. CDR3 size: 10 residues. Germline CDR1 reads DFQATT; CDR2 reads SNEGSKA (reference sequence). Written as DNA, the CDR3 is TGCAGAGCCGGGACAGATACGCAGTATTTT. Translation: CRAGTDTQYF.

The J gene is TRBJ2-4, the V gene TRBV5-8; D is uncertain. Germline CDR1 SGHTS, CDR2 YDEGEE. This CDR3 is built from 16 residues. V was trimmed by 3 bases and J by 0 bases, leaving 13 bases between them. The DNA for the CDR3 is TGTGCCAGCAGCTGGAGAATGGGCGTAGCCAAAAACATTCAGTACTTC. Residues: CASSWRMGVAKNIQYF.

In DNA form, the CDR3 reads TGTGCCAGCAGTTTAAGCACCCATGGGACTAGCGGGATGCAGTTCTTC. This codes for CASSLSTHGTSGMQFF. The chain joins TRBV28 to TRBJ2-1; 13 bases are a match to TRBD2. The CDR3 totals 16 residues. Germline values: CDR1 MDHEN, CDR2 SYDVKM. Losses at the gene ends were 2 bases for V and 12 bases for J; bases not matched to a gene: 10. Full variable domain (missing parts from reference TRBV28 and TRBJ2-1): DVKVTQSSRYLVKRTGEKVFLECVQDMDHENMFWYRQDPGLGLRLIYFSYDVKMKEKGDIPEGYSVSREKKERFSLILESASTNQTSMYLCASSLSTHGTSGMQFFGPGTRLTVL.

V usage is TRBV7-8 and J usage is TRBJ1-2; D gene unclear. This CDR3 is built from 13 residues. Per germline, CDR1 SGHVS and CDR2 FQNEAQ. Trimming pared 1 base from V and 5 bases from J, leaving 8 bases between. The CDR3 region is CASSLEWGYGYTF. CDR3 DNA: TGTGCCAGCAGCTTAGAGTGGGGTTATGGCTACACCTTC.

The chain carries TRBV29-1 and TRBJ2-5; the D is unclear. The CDR3 spans 12 residues. Trimming removed 6 bases from V and 5 bases from J, with 13 bases in between. CDR1 is SQVTM, CDR2 ANQGSEA, per germline. This CDR3 is CSVSRLGETQYF. As DNA, the CDR3 is TGCAGCGTGTCACGGCTTGGGGAGACCCAGTACTTC.

Here the CDR3 reads CASSAVTSGISNEQFF. CDR3 DNA sequence: TGTGCCAGCAGTGCCGTAACTAGCGGGATATCAAATGAGCAGTTCTTC. V gene TRBV2 combines with J gene TRBJ2-1; 10 nucleotides line up with TRBD2. Germline V gene sequence: CDR1 SNHLY, CDR2 FYNNEI. Trimming at V came to 4 bases and at J to 7 bases, leaving 10 bases not matched to a gene. The CDR3 runs 16 residues.

With respect to this clone: The junction differs from germline at one of its ends, possibly a read error. The V call is TRBV29-1, the J call TRBJ2-3; D assignment may be TRBD1 or TRBD2 (6 bases each). Germline V gene data show CDR1 as SQVTM and CDR2 as ANQGSEA. The CDR3 has 13 amino acids. CDR3 in DNA: TGCAGCGTTTCAGAGGGGGGCACAGGTACGCAGTATTTT. Translated, it gives CSVSEGGTGTQYF.

This clone was counted a single time. This rearrangement joins TRBV28 to TRBJ2-6; TRBD1 matches at 7 bases. The CDR3 loop spans 17 amino acids. J was trimmed by 2 bases and V by 5 bases; bases with no gene match: 9. Germline CDR1 and CDR2: MDHEN and SYDVKM. CDR3 in DNA: TGTGCCAGCAGTCCATATCGACAGGGTCCTGGGGCCAACGTCCTGACTTTC. Translating gives CASSPYRQGPGANVLTF.

In its sample, this clone was seen once. The chain joins TRBV11-2 to TRBJ1-1; TRBD1 might be the D (5 bases). The CDR3 sequence is 16 residues long. Between the trimmed V and J ends, which lost 4 bases and 2 bases, there was a span of 17 bases. Germline loops: CDR1 SGHAT, CDR2 FQNNGV. Here the CDR3 reads CASSSLIPGPNTEAFF. CDR3 DNA: TGTGCCAGCAGCTCCTTAATTCCGGGGCCCAACACTGAAGCTTTCTTT.

DNA for the CDR3: TGTGCCAGCAGCTCCAAACAGGGGGCGACTGAAGCTTTCTTT. Protein sequence: CASSSKQGATEAFF. V is TRBV9 and J is TRBJ1-1; 9 positions agree with TRBD1. The CDR3 is made up of 14 amino acids. The ends lost 4 bases at V and 5 bases at J; junction bases unmatched: 6. Germline CDR1 SGDLS, CDR2 YYNGEE.

This clone has more than one count but fewer than ten. This rearrangement joins TRBV18 to TRBJ2-1; 8 nucleotides line up with TRBD1. The CDR3 runs 15 residues. Germline values: CDR1 KGHSH, CDR2 LQKENI. V shed 3 bases, J shed 6 bases, and the junction held 7 bases outside the gene matches. For the CDR3, the DNA is TGTGCCAGCTCACCCCGGACAGGGCCCGCCAATGAGCAGTTCTTC. This encodes CASSPRTGPANEQFF.

This clone was seen a few times. The gene calls are TRBV10-1 and TRBJ2-1; TRBD1 matches at 9 bases. There are 15 residues in the CDR3. Trimming cost V 5 bases and J 7 bases; bases outside gene matches: 9. CDR1 is WNHNN and CDR2 is SYGVQD in the germline V gene (reference sequence). The CDR3 loop reads CASSPDRGGINEQFF. CDR3 nucleotide sequence: TGCGCCAGCAGTCCCGACAGGGGGGGGATTAATGAGCAGTTCTTC.

J is TRBJ1-2 and V is TRBV6-1, with D unclear. The CDR3 has 10 residues. The germline V gene encodes CDR1 MNHNS and CDR2 SASEGT. The ends were cut back, 3 bases at V and 8 bases at J, with 4 bases in the middle. The CDR3 DNA sequence: TGTGCCAGCAGTGAGTTGGGCTACACCTTC. Its protein is CASSELGYTF.

The chain has TRBV5-6 and TRBJ2-1; 9 bases match TRBD2. Germline V gives CDR1 SGHDT, CDR2 YYEEEE. The CDR3 consists of 17 residues. Losses at the gene ends were 3 bases for V and 4 bases for J; bases not matched to a gene: 11. CDR3 region: CASSSAGREGLYNEQFF. The CDR3 bases are TGTGCCAGCAGCTCCGCGGGGCGGGAGGGCCTATACAATGAGCAGTTCTTC.

The V call is TRBV4-3, the J call TRBJ2-6, with D unresolved. The CDR3 loop spans 15 amino acids. V was clipped by 0 bases and J by 0 bases, with 3 bases between them. Germline loops: CDR1 LGHNA, CDR2 YSLEER. The CDR3 DNA reads TGCGCCAGCAGCCAAGAAATCTCTGGGGCCAACGTCCTGACTTTC. Protein: CASSQEISGANVLTF.

The chain combines TRBV25-1 with TRBJ2-3; D unclear. The ends were cut back, 5 bases at V and 8 bases at J, with 11 bases in the middle. CDR3 length equals 12 residues. Germline values: CDR1 MGHDK, CDR2 SYGVNS. The CDR3 is CASSPIGFTQYF. The CDR3 DNA is TGTGCCAGCAGTCCCATTGGGTTTACGCAGTATTTT.

V is TRBV11-2 and J is TRBJ1-2; 8 bases map to TRBD1. Germline V gene sequence: CDR1 SGHAT, CDR2 FQNNGV. V trimming: 6 bases; J trimming: 4 bases; junction bases outside the gene matches: 10. This CDR3 is 15 amino acids long. In DNA, the CDR3 is TGTGCCAGCAGACATATAAGGGACAGGACCTATGGCTACACCTTC. Translated, it gives CASRHIRDRTYGYTF. Together with reference TRBV11-2 and TRBJ1-2, the CDR3 gives the full variable domain: EAGVAQSPRYKIIEKRQSVAFWCNPISGHATLYWYQQILGQGPKLLIQFQNNGVVDDSQLPKDRFSAERLKGVDSTLKIQPAKLEDSAVYLCASRHIRDRTYGYTFGSGTRLTVV.

In its sample, this clone was seen a few times. The chain couples TRBV6-5 to TRBJ1-4, with D perhaps matching TRBD1 (6 bases). The ends were cut back, 6 bases at V and 4 bases at J, with 15 bases in the middle. The CDR3 contains 15 residues. Germline loops: CDR1 MNHEY, CDR2 SVGAGI. The CDR3 DNA is TGTGCCAGCAGACCTATTGGGACAAGTAATGAAAAACTGTTTTTT. It specifies CASRPIGTSNEKLFF.

This sequence joins TRBV29-1 and TRBJ2-3, with 10 bases matching TRBD1. V trimming: 4 bases; J trimming: 2 bases; junction bases outside the gene matches: 3. Germline V CDR1 and CDR2: SQVTM, ANQGSEA. There are 14 residues in the CDR3. The CDR3 loop reads CSVAGTGVTDTQYF. CDR3 sequence (DNA): TGCAGCGTTGCCGGGACAGGGGTCACAGATACGCAGTATTTT.

This clone appeared a few times. This chain joins TRBV15 and TRBJ2-1; the D is unclear. The CDR3 contains 13 residues. The V gene's germline CDR1 is LNHNV and CDR2 YYDKDF (reference sequence). V was clipped by 1 base and J by 3 bases, with 4 bases between them. The CDR3 loop is CATSRVDYNEQFF. CDR3 nucleotides: TGTGCCACCAGCAGAGTGGACTACAATGAGCAGTTCTTC.

The genes are TRBV19 and TRBJ1-5, with D perhaps matching TRBD1 (5 bases). Per the germline V gene, CDR1 is LNHDA and CDR2 is SQIVND (reference sequence). This CDR3 has 15 residues. V dropped 3 bases and J dropped 2 bases, with 11 bases sitting between them. CDR3 bases: TGTGCCAGTAGTATTTTGGGAGGGGGCAATCAGCCCCAGCATTTT. Translated: CASSILGGGNQPQHF.

This chain connects TRBV7-8 to TRBJ1-1, with a possible D match to TRBD1 (6 bases). Trimming took off 5 bases at V and 3 bases at J, with 13 bases between the two ends. This CDR3 is 14 amino acids long. Germline V gene lookup returns CDR1 SGHVS and CDR2 FQNEAQ. The DNA of the CDR3 is TGTGCCAGCAGCCTACAGGGTTCTTACACTGAAGCTTTCTTT. This gives the protein CASSLQGSYTEAFF.